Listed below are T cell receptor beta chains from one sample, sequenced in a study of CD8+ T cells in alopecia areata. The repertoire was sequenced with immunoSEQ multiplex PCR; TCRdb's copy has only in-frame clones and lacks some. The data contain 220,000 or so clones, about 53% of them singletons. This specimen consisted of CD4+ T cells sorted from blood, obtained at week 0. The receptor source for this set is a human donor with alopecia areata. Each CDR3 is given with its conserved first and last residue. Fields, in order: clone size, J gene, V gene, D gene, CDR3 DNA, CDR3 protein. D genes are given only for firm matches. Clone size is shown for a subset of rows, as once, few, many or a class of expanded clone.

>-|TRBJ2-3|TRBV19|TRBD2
TGTGCCAGTAGCCCTAAACCGGGACTATCTTCTTCGCAGTATTTT
CASSPKPGLSSSQYF
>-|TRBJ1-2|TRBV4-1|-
TGCGCCAGCAGCCAGGGAGGCGGCTACACCTTC
CASSQGGGYTF
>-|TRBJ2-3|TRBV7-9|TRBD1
TGTGCCAGCAGCTTAGGGGGACAGACTACAGATACGCAGTATTTT
CASSLGGQTTDTQYF
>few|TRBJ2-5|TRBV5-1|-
TGCGCCAGCAGCTTGGGTCTTCCAGCGTCGGAGACCCAGTACTTC
CASSLGLPASETQYF
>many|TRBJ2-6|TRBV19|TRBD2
TGTGCCAGTACCTTAAGACTAGCGGCAAGCTCTGGGGCCAACGTCCTGACTTTC
CASTLRLAASSGANVLTF
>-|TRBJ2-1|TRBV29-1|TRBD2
TGCAGCGTTGCGGGGGGGAATGAGCAGTTCTTC
CSVAGGNEQFF
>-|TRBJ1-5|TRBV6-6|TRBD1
TGTGCCAGCAGTCGGACAGGGGGCGCGAATCAGCCCCAGCATTTT
CASSRTGGANQPQHF
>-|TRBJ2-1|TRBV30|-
TGTGCCTGGAGTGGACGGATTCCCTACAATGAGCAGTTCTTC
CAWSGRIPYNEQFF
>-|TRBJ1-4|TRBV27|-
TGTGCCACCGCGCGAGGACGTAATGAAAAACTGTTTTTT
CATARGRNEKLFF
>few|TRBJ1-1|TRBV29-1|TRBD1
TGCAGCGTCCAGGGGGTCCTGAACACTGAAGCTTTCTTT
CSVQGVLNTEAFF
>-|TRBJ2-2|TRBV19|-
TGTGCCAGTAGCAACAAACAGGGCCGAAGGACCGGGGAGCTGTTTTTT
CASSNKQGRRTGELFF
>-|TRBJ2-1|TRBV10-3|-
TGTGCCATCAGTGAGCGGGAGACCTACAATGAGCAGTTCTTC
CAISERETYNEQFF
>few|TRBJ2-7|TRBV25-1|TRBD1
TGTGCCAGCGGACGGGGACAGCCCTACGAGCAGTACTTC
CASGRGQPYEQYF
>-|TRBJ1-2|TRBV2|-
TGTGCCAGCAGTGATTTGCGACCGGAATACTATGGCTACACCTTC
CASSDLRPEYYGYTF
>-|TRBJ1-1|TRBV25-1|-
TGTGCCAGCAGTAAGAGGTTGGGGGCGGGGAACACTGAAGCTTTCTTT
CASSKRLGAGNTEAFF
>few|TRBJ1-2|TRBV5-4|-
TGTGCCAGCAGCTTGGCCGGGTCCGATGGCTACACCTTC
CASSLAGSDGYTF
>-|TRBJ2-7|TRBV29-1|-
TGCAGCGTACGATTGAATCCCTACGAGCAGTACTTC
CSVRLNPYEQYF
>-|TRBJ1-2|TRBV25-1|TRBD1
TGTGCCAGCAGTGAGAGACAGGGGGGGAGAGGCTACACCTTC
CASSERQGGRGYTF
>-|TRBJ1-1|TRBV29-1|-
TGCAGCGTTGACTGGGAGGGTTGGACTGAAGCTTTCTTT
CSVDWEGWTEAFF
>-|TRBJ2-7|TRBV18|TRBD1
TGTGCCAGCTCACCACTGTCACAGGGGTCCTACGAGCAGTACTTC
CASSPLSQGSYEQYF
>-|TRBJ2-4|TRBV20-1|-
TGCAGTGCTAGAGACCGGGACATTCAGTACTTC
CSARDRDIQYF
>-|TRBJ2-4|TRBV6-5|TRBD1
TGTGCCAGCAGCCGAGGACAGGGGGCTAACATTCAGTACTTC
CASSRGQGANIQYF
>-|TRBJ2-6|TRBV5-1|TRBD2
TGCGCCAGCAGCCCAAGGACTAGCGGGGCCTTCACTGGGGCCAACGTCCTGACTTTC
CASSPRTSGAFTGANVLTF
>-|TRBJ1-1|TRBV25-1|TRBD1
TGTGCCAGCAGTCCACAGGGGACTGAAGCTTTCTTT
CASSPQGTEAFF
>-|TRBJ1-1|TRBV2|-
TGTGCCAGCAGACGACAGGAGGCTGTCAACACTGAAGCTTTCTTT
CASRRQEAVNTEAFF
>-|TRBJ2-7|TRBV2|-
TGTGCCAGCAGTTCCTTTACAGGCGCAACTCCCTACGAGCAGTACTTC
CASSSFTGATPYEQYF
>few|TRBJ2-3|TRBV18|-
TGTGCCAGCTCACCAGGCCCGGGAGATACGCAGTATTTT
CASSPGPGDTQYF
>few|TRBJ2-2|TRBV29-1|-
TGCAGCGTTGAAGGCTGGGGGAACACCGGGGAGCTGTTTTTT
CSVEGWGNTGELFF
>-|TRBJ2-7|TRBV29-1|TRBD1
TGCAGCGCCCCCCCGGGGACAGGGAACTACGAGCAGTACTTC
CSAPPGTGNYEQYF
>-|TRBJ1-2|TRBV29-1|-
TGCAGCGTTCGGGAAGGGGACTATGGCTACACCTTC
CSVREGDYGYTF
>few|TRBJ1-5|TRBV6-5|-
TGTGCCAGCACCCTCAGGGATCAGCCCCAGCATTTT
CASTLRDQPQHF
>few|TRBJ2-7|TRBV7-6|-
TGTGCCAGCAGCTTAACAGCAGGATCCATCGAGCAGTACTTC
CASSLTAGSIEQYF
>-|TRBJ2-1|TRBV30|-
TGTGCCTGGAGTGTACGGATTCATGAGCAGTTCTTC
CAWSVRIHEQFF
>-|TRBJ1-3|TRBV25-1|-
TGTGCCAGCAGTGACTGGAACGGTGGCTCTGGAAACACCATATATTTT
CASSDWNGGSGNTIYF
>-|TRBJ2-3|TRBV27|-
TGTGCCAGCAGTGGGGGACTTTCTCGCACAGATACGCAGTATTTT
CASSGGLSRTDTQYF
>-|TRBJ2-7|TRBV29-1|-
TGCAGCGTTGAAGATCCTGGGGAGCAGTACTTC
CSVEDPGEQYF
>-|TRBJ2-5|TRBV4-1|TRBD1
TGCGCCAGCAGCCCGGGACAGGCCATCCAAGAGACCCAGTACTTC
CASSPGQAIQETQYF
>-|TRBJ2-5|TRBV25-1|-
TGTGCCAGCAGTGTCTCTGAAAGACGGGAGACCCAGTACTTC
CASSVSERRETQYF
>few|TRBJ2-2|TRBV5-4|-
TGTGCCAGCAGCTTAGGGGACCGAGCGAACACCGGGGAGCTGTTTTTT
CASSLGDRANTGELFF
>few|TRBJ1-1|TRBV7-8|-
TGTGCCAGCACCCGGGCGGTCAACACTGAAGCTTTCTTT
CASTRAVNTEAFF
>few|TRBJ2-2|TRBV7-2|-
TGTGCCAGCAGCTTAGCTTCGGCGCTACCGAACACCGGGGAGCTGTTTTTT
CASSLASALPNTGELFF
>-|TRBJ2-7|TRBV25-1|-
TGTGCCAGCAGCCCCGGGACGAACATTCTGGTCGAGCAGTACTTC
CASSPGTNILVEQYF
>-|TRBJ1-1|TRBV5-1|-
TGCGCCACCCGAGTTGGACAGCCGAACACTGAAGCTTTCTTT
CATRVGQPNTEAFF
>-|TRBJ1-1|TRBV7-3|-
TGTGCCAGCAGCTTAGGACAGACTAACACTGAAGCTTTCTTT
CASSLGQTNTEAFF
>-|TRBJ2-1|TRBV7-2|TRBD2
TGTGCCAGCAGCTTAGCGCGACTAGCGGGGGGATACAATGAGCAGTTCTTC
CASSLARLAGGYNEQFF
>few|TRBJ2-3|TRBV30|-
TGTGCCTGGAGTGGTAAAACCTCCCTCACAGATACGCAGTATTTT
CAWSGKTSLTDTQYF
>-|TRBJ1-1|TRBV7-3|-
TGTGCCAGCAGCTGGGACAAGAACACTGAAGCTTTCTTT
CASSWDKNTEAFF
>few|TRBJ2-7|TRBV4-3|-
TGCGCCAGCAGCCGAGGCGGGATCTACGAGCAGTACTTC
CASSRGGIYEQYF
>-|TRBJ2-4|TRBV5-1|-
TGCGCCAGCAGCTTGGGGTCCGGGGCCAAAAACATTCAGTACTTC
CASSLGSGAKNIQYF